What follows are 21 T cell receptor beta chains derived from one specimen sequenced in a study of T cells in localized non-small cell lung cancer. TCRdb keeps only in-frame clones here, not all; method: immunoSEQ multiplex PCR. The repertoire consists of around 79,000 clones, with 80% occurring once and the leading ten covering around 21%. The material was PBMCs, obtained before any cancer treatment. These receptors were taken from a man between 35 and 75 years old with stage II squamous cell lung carcinoma.

This chain joins TRBV7-9 and TRBJ2-5; tentative D call: TRBD2 (6 bases). CDR3 size: 14 residues. From germline, CDR1 is SEHNR and CDR2 FQNEAQ (reference sequence). With 5 bases removed from V and 3 bases from J, the gap between germline ends came to 13 bases. In DNA form, the CDR3 reads TGTGCCAGCAGCCTGCAGCGGGCAGAAGAGACCCAGTACTTC. Its protein is CASSLQRAEETQYF.

This chain links TRBV20-1 with TRBJ2-4; D is uncertain. The CDR3 is 11 residues long. Germline CDR1 DFQATT, CDR2 SNEGSKA (reference sequence). V dropped 0 bases and J dropped 14 bases, with 11 bases sitting between them. The CDR3 loop reads CSARERKYEYF. CDR3 nucleotides: TGCAGTGCTAGAGAACGAAAATATGAGTACTTC.

This rearrangement joins TRBV7-2 to TRBJ1-5; 8 nucleotides line up with TRBD1. V shed 5 bases, J shed 4 bases, and the junction held 7 bases outside the gene matches. The CDR3 has 15 amino acids. The germline CDR1 and CDR2 sequences are SGHTA and FQGNSA. CDR3 DNA sequence: TGTGCCAGCAGCCGGGGGACAGGTGGTAATCAGCCCCAGCATTTT. It is translated as CASSRGTGGNQPQHF.

The J gene is TRBJ1-1, the V gene TRBV5-6, with D unclear. The CDR3 spans 13 residues. In germline, CDR1 is SGHDT, CDR2 YYEEEE. V was pared by 7 bases and J by 5 bases, with 15 bases between. The CDR3 DNA is TGTGCCAGCGGCGGCCCCGGAGGGACTGAAGCTTTCTTT. It codes for CASGGPGGTEAFF.

V and J are TRBV5-4 and TRBJ2-2; tentatively, D is TRBD2 (5 bases). V shed 4 bases and J shed 4 bases, with 14 bases lying between them. The CDR3 has 15 residues. Germline loops: CDR1 SGHNT, CDR2 YYREEE (reference sequence). In nucleotides, the CDR3 is TGTGCCAGCAGCCTACCCGGTCGGGGCACCGGGGAGCTGTTTTTT. Translating it yields CASSLPGRGTGELFF. The variable domain in full, completed from reference TRBV5-4 and TRBJ2-2, reads ETGVTQSPTHLIKTRGQQVTLRCSSQSGHNTVSWYQQALGQGPQFIFQYYREEENGRGNFPPRFSGLQFPNYSSELNVNALELDDSALYLCASSLPGRGTGELFFGEGSRLTVL.

The rearrangement links TRBV4-2 to TRBJ1-4, with TRBD1 as a possible D gene (5 bases). The ends were cut back, 1 base at V and 1 base at J, with 10 bases in the middle. Germline V CDR1 and CDR2: LGHNA, YNFKEQ. The CDR3 is 16 residues long. DNA for the CDR3: TGTGCCAGCAGCCAAGGGGGAGGGGTAACTAATGAAAAACTGTTTTTT. It codes for CASSQGGGVTNEKLFF.

The J gene is TRBJ2-1, the V gene TRBV5-8, with 11 bases lining up with TRBD2. Trimming cost V 5 bases and J 4 bases; bases outside gene matches: 14. CDR1 is SGHTS and CDR2 is YDEGEE in the germline V gene. The CDR3 is 18 residues long. In DNA, the CDR3 is TGTGCCAGCAGTTCGGGAAGGACGGGACTAGCGGAGTACAATGAGCAGTTCTTC. Translated, it gives CASSSGRTGLAEYNEQFF.

The chain carries TRBV18 and TRBJ2-1, with 8 bases identical to TRBD2. CDR3 length equals 14 residues. Germline lookup yields CDR1 KGHSH and CDR2 LQKENI. After removal of 5 bases from V and 7 bases from J, the junction contained 7 bases not matched to a gene. CDR3 coding DNA: TGTGCCAGCTCAGACGGGAGGGCAGGGAATGAGCAGTTCTTC. Residues: CASSDGRAGNEQFF.

The chain joins TRBV7-2 to TRBJ2-7; the D call may be TRBD1 or TRBD2 (5 bases each). CDR3 size: 13 residues. The V end was cut by 8 bases, the J end by 6 bases, with 17 bases between. CDR1 SGHTA and CDR2 FQGNSA come from the germline V gene. Written as DNA, the CDR3 is TGTGCCAGCTCCCCCGGGCTTGGGGGCGAGCAGTACTTC. This translates into CASSPGLGGEQYF.

V usage is TRBV5-4 and J usage is TRBJ2-5; 13 bases are shared with TRBD2. The CDR3 totals 16 residues. J was trimmed by 7 bases and V by 4 bases; bases with no gene match: 10. From germline, CDR1 is SGHNT and CDR2 YYREEE (reference sequence). CDR3 sequence reads: CASSPTSGGIGGTQYF. The CDR3 coding sequence is TGTGCCAGCAGCCCGACTAGCGGGGGGATTGGTGGGACCCAGTACTTC.

The chain employs TRBV4-1 and TRBJ2-5; D is ambiguous. The V end was cut by 3 bases, the J end by 3 bases, with 8 bases between. This CDR3 is built from 13 residues. Germline CDR1 MGHRA, CDR2 YSYEKL. DNA of the CDR3: TGCGCCAGCAGCCAGTACCGGAAAGAGACCCAGTACTTC. Translated, it gives CASSQYRKETQYF.

The chain carries TRBV5-1 and TRBJ2-1; D possibly corresponds to TRBD2 (6 bases). CDR3 length equals 12 residues. The ends were cut back, 0 bases at V and 9 bases at J, with 7 bases in the middle. Germline V CDR1 and CDR2: SGHRS, YFSETQ. The DNA for the CDR3 is TGCGCCAGCAGCTTGGGGGGAGGTGAGCAGTTCTTC. The encoded protein is CASSLGGGEQFF.

This clone was picked up one time. This chain uses TRBV19 with TRBJ2-4; D ambiguous. The V and J ends lost 5 bases and 7 bases respectively, with 15 bases between them. CDR3 length equals 14 residues. Germline assignment: CDR1 LNHDA and CDR2 SQIVND (reference sequence). The CDR3 DNA follows: TGTGCCAGTAGTCCCCGCCGAGGCAGTAACATTCAGTACTTC. Translated, it gives CASSPRRGSNIQYF.

V is TRBV27 and J is TRBJ2-7; D perhaps matches TRBD1 (5 bases). This CDR3 contains 13 residues. CDR1 MNHEY and CDR2 SMNVEV come from the germline V gene (reference sequence). The V end lost 5 bases, the J end lost 6 bases, and 14 bases lay between the germline ends. The CDR3 reads CASSTNAGPEQYF. CDR3 DNA: TGTGCCAGCAGTACCAACGCAGGGCCCGAGCAGTACTTC.

The chain is built from TRBV2 and TRBJ1-1, with 7 bases matching TRBD1. V gave up 6 bases and J gave up 3 bases; unmatched junction bases: 7. The CDR3 runs to 14 residues. Germline V gene data show CDR1 as SNHLY and CDR2 as FYNNEI. The CDR3 spells CASRWGQTDTEAFF. CDR3 DNA: TGTGCCAGCAGGTGGGGACAGACGGACACTGAAGCTTTCTTT.

The chain carries TRBV11-2 and TRBJ2-2; D might be TRBD2 (6 bases). V gave up 1 base and J gave up 9 bases, with 12 bases separating them. Germline CDR1 is SGHAT and CDR2 is FQNNGV. The CDR3 runs 14 residues. For the CDR3, the DNA is TGTGCCAGCAGCTTAGGGTCTAGCGTAAGGGAGCTGTTTTTT. Protein: CASSLGSSVRELFF. The full variable domain, with the rest looked up from reference TRBV11-2 and TRBJ2-2, is EAGVAQSPRYKIIEKRQSVAFWCNPISGHATLYWYQQILGQGPKLLIQFQNNGVVDDSQLPKDRFSAERLKGVDSTLKIQPAKLEDSAVYLCASSLGSSVRELFFGEGSRLTVL.

V usage is TRBV28 and J usage is TRBJ2-3, with TRBD2 as a possible D gene (6 bases). V shed 6 bases and J shed 8 bases, with 18 bases lying between them. Germline assignment: CDR1 MDHEN and CDR2 SYDVKM. CDR3 size: 14 residues. Here the CDR3 DNA reads TGTGCCAGCAGCCCCACGTCAATGCGGGGTACGCAGTATTTT. Translated: CASSPTSMRGTQYF.

This chain uses TRBV6-1 with TRBJ1-1, with D hard to call. Germline V lookup: CDR1 MNHNS, CDR2 SASEGT. V was shortened by 4 bases and J by 4 bases, with 13 bases between the two germline ends. The CDR3 totals 14 residues. DNA of the CDR3: TGTGCCAGCAGTGTTGACACCACACTCACTGAAGCTTTCTTT. This codes for CASSVDTTLTEAFF.

CDR3 nucleotides: TGTGCCAGCTCACCCATGCCGAGGAACACTGAAGCTTTCTTT. Translation: CASSPMPRNTEAFF. The V call is TRBV18, the J call TRBJ1-1; no definite D call. The germline V and J ends were trimmed by 3 bases and 1 base, with 9 bases remaining between them. CDR3 size: 14 residues. Germline CDR1 KGHSH, CDR2 LQKENI.

The sample holds a few counts of this clone. J is TRBJ1-6 and V is TRBV27; 9 bases align to TRBD1. The CDR3 is 15 residues long. Germline values: CDR1 MNHEY, CDR2 SMNVEV (reference sequence). Trimming took 5 bases from V and 9 from J; bases not matched to a gene: 8. The CDR3 DNA follows: TGTGCCAGCAGTCCTCGGACAGGGGAAGGTTCACCCCTCCACTTT. The encoded protein is CASSPRTGEGSPLHF.

Only one count was recorded for this clone. CDR3 loop: CASSQDRGFRETQYF. The CDR3 bases are TGTGCCAGCTCCCAGGACAGGGGATTCCGGGAGACCCAGTACTTC. The rearrangement joins TRBV18 to TRBJ2-5, with 9 bases aligning to TRBD1. Trimming removed 6 bases from V and 5 bases from J; junction bases left unmatched: 10. The CDR3 loop spans 15 amino acids. The germline V gene has CDR1 KGHSH and CDR2 LQKENI.